This T cell receptor (beta chain) emerged from a study of T cells in Graves' hyperthyroidism and ophthalmopathy. The CDR3 extends over 15 amino acids. Looked up from germline, CDR1 is WSHSY and CDR2 is SAAADI. V gave up 3 bases and J gave up 0 bases, with 11 bases separating them. Graves' hyperthyroidism showing no ophthalmopathy progression within 18 months was considered stable. Patients were aged 18 to 65, had disease duration under 2 months, and had newly diagnosed hyperthyroidism. Amplification of TCR beta CDR3 regions was performed using RNA transcripts as template. HTBI primers drove first-round RT-PCR of the TCR CDR3. MiXCR was run by TCRdb on the multiplex PCR reads, yielding one entry per CDR3 protein. The data hold some 600,000 distinct CDR3 sequences, with roughly 46% observed a single time.

Sequencing was carried out using peripheral blood or thyroid tissue (not recorded which). The receptor was derived from a woman between 18 and 30 years old with Graves' hyperthyroidism. J is TRBJ1-1 and V is TRBV10-2, with D perhaps matching TRBD1 (6 bases). This CDR3 reads CASSDFRTVNTEAFF. The CDR3 nucleotides are TGCGCCAGCAGTGACTTCCGGACAGTGAACACTGAAGCTTTCTTT.